This T cell receptor beta chain was sequenced during a study of T cells in tuberculosis. Profiling relied on immunoSEQ multiplex PCR, and the TCRdb table lists in-frame clones only, not all of them. The repertoire consists of about 49,000 clones, with nearly 95% occurring once and the leading ten covering approximately 1.5%. Time point denoted: new active TB diagnosis, blood taken before or within 7 days of starting treatment. The CDR3 covers 15 residues. After removal of 2 bases from V and 4 bases from J, the junction contained 7 bases not matched to a gene. Germline lookup yields CDR1 KGHSH and CDR2 LQKENI.

The V gene is TRBV18, the J gene TRBJ1-1; 7 bases are shared with TRBD1. The sample here was PBMCs, taken at tuberculosis diagnosis. This sequence originates from an adult with tuberculosis. The CDR3: CASSPGPTGVTEAFF. CDR3 DNA: TGTGCCAGCTCACCAGGGCCTACAGGGGTCACTGAAGCTTTCTTT.